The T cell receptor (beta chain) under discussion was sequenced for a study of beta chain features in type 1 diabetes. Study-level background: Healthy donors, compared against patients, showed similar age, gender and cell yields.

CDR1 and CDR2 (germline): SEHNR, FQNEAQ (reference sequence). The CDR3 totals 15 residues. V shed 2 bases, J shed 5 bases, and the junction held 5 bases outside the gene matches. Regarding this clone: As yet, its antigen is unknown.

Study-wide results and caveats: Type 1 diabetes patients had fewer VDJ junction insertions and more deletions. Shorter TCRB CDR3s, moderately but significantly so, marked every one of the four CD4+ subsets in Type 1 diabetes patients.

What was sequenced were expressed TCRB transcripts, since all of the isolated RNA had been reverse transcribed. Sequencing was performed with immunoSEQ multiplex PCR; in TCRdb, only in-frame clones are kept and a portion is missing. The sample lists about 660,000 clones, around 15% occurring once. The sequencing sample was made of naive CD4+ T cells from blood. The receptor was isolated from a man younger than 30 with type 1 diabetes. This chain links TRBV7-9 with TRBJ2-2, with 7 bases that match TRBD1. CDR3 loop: CASSLWDSGTGELFF. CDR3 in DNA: TGTGCCAGCAGCTTATGGGACAGTGGGACCGGGGAGCTGTTTTTT.